This entry lists 14 T cell receptor beta chains sequenced from one sample in a study of blood T cell repertoires in COVID-19. Measured with immunoSEQ multiplex PCR; TCRdb has only the in-frame clones, and not every one. The sample holds more than 250,000 clones, about 85% seen once. The sequencing sample was made of peripheral blood. The receptor set was obtained from a man between 18 and 35 years old with active or convalescent COVID-19.

This chain links TRBV7-3 with TRBJ2-6; possibly TRBD2 for D (6 bases). This CDR3 has 15 residues. Germline CDR1 SGHTA, CDR2 FQGTGA. The V end was cut by 5 bases, the J end by 4 bases, with 12 bases between. The DNA for the CDR3 is TGTGCCAGCAGCCCGGGGGATACCGGGGCCAACGTCCTGACTTTC. As protein: CASSPGDTGANVLTF.

The chain links TRBV3-1 (or the pseudogene TRBV3-2) to TRBJ2-3; maybe TRBD2 (5 bases). The germline V gene has CDR1 LGHDT and CDR2 YNNKEL (reference sequence). V dropped 5 bases and J dropped 0 bases, with 12 bases sitting between them. The CDR3 spans 15 residues. CDR3 in DNA: TGTGCCAGCAGCTTCCGAGCGGCTAGCACAGATACGCAGTATTTT. Translated: CASSFRAASTDTQYF.

The genes are TRBV10-2 and TRBJ2-7; no clear D. V lost 0 bases and J 3 bases, leaving 12 bases between the germline ends. Germline V gene sequence: CDR1 WSHSY, CDR2 SAAADI. CDR3 length equals 15 residues. The CDR3: CASSESKASRYEQYF. The CDR3 bases are TGCGCCAGCAGTGAGTCGAAAGCATCTCGCTACGAGCAGTACTTC.

V and J are TRBV5-4 and TRBJ1-6; D may be TRBD1 (5 bases). V was trimmed by 1 base and J by 10 bases, leaving 12 bases between them. From germline, CDR1 is SGHNT and CDR2 YYREEE (reference sequence). The CDR3 has 14 residues. The CDR3 region has the DNA TGTGCCAGCAGCTTGCCGGGCCAGGGATCACCCCTCCACTTT. Translated: CASSLPGQGSPLHF.

The rearrangement uses TRBV3-1 (or the pseudogene TRBV3-2) and TRBJ2-5; TRBD2 matches 9 bases. The CDR3 consists of 18 residues. The ends lost 0 bases at V and 5 bases at J; junction bases unmatched: 13. The germline V gene encodes CDR1 LGHDT and CDR2 YNNKEL (reference sequence). CDR3 coding DNA: TGTGCCAGCAGCCAAGATCCCCCGGGACTAGCTCTGTTGGAGACCCAGTACTTC. Its translation is CASSQDPPGLALLETQYF.

The V and J genes are TRBV7-9 and TRBJ2-3; D is possibly TRBD2 (6 bases). Trimming removed 4 bases from V and 3 bases from J, with 20 bases in between. The CDR3 has 17 residues. From germline, CDR1 is SEHNR and CDR2 FQNEAQ (reference sequence). CDR3 residues: CASSWTMGGRGTDTQYF. In nucleotides, the CDR3 is TGTGCCAGCAGCTGGACGATGGGGGGACGTGGTACAGATACGCAGTATTTT.

The rearrangement joins TRBV29-1 to TRBJ1-1; no definite D call. The CDR3 spans 11 residues. The V gene's germline CDR1 is SQVTM and CDR2 ANQGSEA. The V end was cut by 6 bases, the J end by 1 base, with 6 bases between. CDR3 in amino acids: CSVWRNTEAFF. The CDR3 DNA follows: TGCAGCGTGTGGAGGAACACTGAAGCTTTCTTT.

This chain joins TRBV24-1 and TRBJ2-7, with 11 bases matching TRBD1. Germline V gene lookup returns CDR1 KGHDR and CDR2 SFDVKD. V shed 2 bases and J 9 bases; nucleotides not matched to a gene: 8. The CDR3 consists of 15 residues. CDR3 DNA: TGTGCCACCAGTGATTGGAACCGGGACAGGGGGAGGCAGTACTTC. It codes for CATSDWNRDRGRQYF.

The chain combines TRBV11-2 with TRBJ1-1; a possible D gene is TRBD1 (6 bases). Germline V gene lookup returns CDR1 SGHAT and CDR2 FQNNGV. This CDR3 is built from 16 residues. The V end was cut by 5 bases, the J end by 0 bases, with 16 bases between. Here the CDR3 DNA reads TGTGCCAGCAGCCCCAGACAGGCGGGTCTGAACACTGAAGCTTTCTTT. Its protein product is CASSPRQAGLNTEAFF.

This chain connects TRBV10-3 to TRBJ2-7; D is ambiguous. CDR1 and CDR2 (germline): ENHRY, SYGVKD. CDR3 size: 11 residues. DNA of the CDR3: TGTGGACGTGGTGAGGTGGACGAGCAGTACTTC. As protein: CGRGEVDEQYF.

CDR3 nucleotide sequence: TGTGCCAGCAGCCGCAGGGACAGCCAGAGCTCCTACGAGCAGTACTTC. Translation gives CASSRRDSQSSYEQYF. The chain has TRBV5-5 and TRBJ2-7; 7 nucleotides line up with TRBD1. Germline loops: CDR1 SGHKS, CDR2 YYEKEE (reference sequence). The CDR3 loop spans 16 amino acids. The ends lost 4 bases at V and 0 bases at J; junction bases unmatched: 10.

This clone has only one observation. V usage is TRBV27 and J usage is TRBJ2-7; TRBD1 matches at 7 bases. J lost 2 bases, V lost 10 bases, and 5 bases had no gene match. Germline V gives CDR1 MNHEY, CDR2 SMNVEV (reference sequence). There are 12 residues in the CDR3. As DNA, the CDR3 is TGTGCCACACGACAGGGCCCCTACGAGCAGTACTTC. The encoded protein is CATRQGPYEQYF.

This sequence joins TRBV27 and TRBJ1-1, with 8 bases lining up with TRBD1. Germline lookup yields CDR1 MNHEY and CDR2 SMNVEV (reference sequence). Trimming took 5 bases from V and 4 from J; bases not matched to a gene: 12. The CDR3 length is 16 residues. The chain's CDR3 is CASSHSVQGGCTEAFF. The CDR3 DNA reads TGTGCCAGCAGTCACTCGGTACAGGGGGGATGCACTGAAGCTTTCTTT.

This sequence joins TRBV5-1 and TRBJ2-2, with D hard to call. Trimming took 2 bases from V and 0 from J, leaving 8 bases between them. Germline loops: CDR1 SGHRS, CDR2 YFSETQ. The CDR3 extends over 15 amino acids. CDR3 nucleotides: TGCGCCAGCAGCTTCTCGTTATCGAACACCGGGGAGCTGTTTTTT. Translating gives CASSFSLSNTGELFF.